This T cell receptor (beta chain) was obtained from a study of shared clonotypes between healthy human individuals. At a deep level, the assay was run. Generated by immunoSEQ multiplex PCR, the TCRdb table keeps only in-frame clones and is missing some. The profile covers approximately 980,000 clones, with 60% to 85% appearing a single time and over 1.3% taken by the ten largest. To note about this clone: Antigen unknown.

The CDR3 spans 13 residues. Germline V gives CDR1 MGHRA, CDR2 YSYEKL. The V end was cut by 10 bases, the J end by 2 bases, with 13 bases between. Notes on the study in general: The researchers took only blood, and tissue repertoires probably look different. As a rule, naive subsets had a larger estimated richness than memory subsets.

The sequenced sample consisted of memory CD4+ T cells sorted from blood. Subset reported: CD45RA-negative fraction. V gene TRBV4-1 combines with J gene TRBJ2-3, with D maybe TRBD1 (6 bases). The TCR was taken from a man aged 18 to 30 in good health. The CDR3 protein is CATRGGNTDTQYF. The CDR3 DNA reads as TGCGCCACCCGAGGGGGTAACACAGATACGCAGTATTTT.